This TCR beta chain was sequenced in a study of T cell repertoires in cytomegalovirus infection. This clonotype has ten or more counts. MiXCR was run by TCRdb on the reads, yielding one entry per CDR3 protein. The table has 300,000 to 450,000 distinct CDR3 sequences, roughly 18% seen once. The germline gives CDR1 SGHVS, CDR2 FQNEAQ. This CDR3 contains 14 residues. The V end lost 6 bases, the J end lost 5 bases, and 17 bases lay between the germline ends. The TCR originated in a human donor in good health (CMV status not recorded). Some clones in this sample may be carry-over from other donors' samples. The sample taken for sequencing was PBMCs. The chain recombines TRBV7-8 with TRBJ2-7, with D unclear. The CDR3: CASSLSPQWDEQYV. CDR3 bases: TGTGCCAGCAGTCTCTCCCCCCAATGGGACGAGCAGTACGTC.